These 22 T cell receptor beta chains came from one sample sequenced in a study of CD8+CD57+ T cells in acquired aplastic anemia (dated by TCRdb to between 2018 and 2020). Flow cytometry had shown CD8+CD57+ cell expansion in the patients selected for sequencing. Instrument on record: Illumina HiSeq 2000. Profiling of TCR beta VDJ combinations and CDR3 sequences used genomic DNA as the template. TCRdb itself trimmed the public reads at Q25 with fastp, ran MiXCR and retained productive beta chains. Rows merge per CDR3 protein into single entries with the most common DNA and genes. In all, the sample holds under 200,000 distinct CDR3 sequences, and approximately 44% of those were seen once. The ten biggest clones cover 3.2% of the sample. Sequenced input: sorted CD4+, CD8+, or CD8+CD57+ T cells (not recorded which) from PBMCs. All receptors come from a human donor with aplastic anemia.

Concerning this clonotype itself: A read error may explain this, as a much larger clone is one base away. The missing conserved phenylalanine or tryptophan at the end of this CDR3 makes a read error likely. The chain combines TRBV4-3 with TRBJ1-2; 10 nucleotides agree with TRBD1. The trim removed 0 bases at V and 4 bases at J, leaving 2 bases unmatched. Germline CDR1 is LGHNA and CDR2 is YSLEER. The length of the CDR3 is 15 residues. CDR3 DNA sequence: TGCGCCAGCAGCCAAGAGAGGACAGGGGGCTATGGCTACACCTCC. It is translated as CASSQERTGGYGYTS.

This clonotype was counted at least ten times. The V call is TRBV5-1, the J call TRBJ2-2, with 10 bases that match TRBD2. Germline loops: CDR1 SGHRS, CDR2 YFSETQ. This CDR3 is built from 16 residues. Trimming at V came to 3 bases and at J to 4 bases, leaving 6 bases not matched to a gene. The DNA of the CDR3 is TGCGCCAGCAGCTACCGGACTAGCGGACTCACCGGGGAGCTGTTTTTT. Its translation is CASSYRTSGLTGELFF.

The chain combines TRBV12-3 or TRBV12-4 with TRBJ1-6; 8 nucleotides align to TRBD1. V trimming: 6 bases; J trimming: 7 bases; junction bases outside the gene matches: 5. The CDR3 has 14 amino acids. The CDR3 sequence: CASRWDRRNSPLHF. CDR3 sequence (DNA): TGTGCCAGCAGGTGGGACAGGAGGAATTCACCCCTCCACTTT.

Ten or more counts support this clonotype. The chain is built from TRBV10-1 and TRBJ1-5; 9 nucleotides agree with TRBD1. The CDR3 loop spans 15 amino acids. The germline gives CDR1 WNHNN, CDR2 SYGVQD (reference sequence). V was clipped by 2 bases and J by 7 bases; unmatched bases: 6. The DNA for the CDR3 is TGCGCCAGCAGTGAGCCGGGACAGGGCGGCCAGCCCCAGCATTTT. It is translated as CASSEPGQGGQPQHF.

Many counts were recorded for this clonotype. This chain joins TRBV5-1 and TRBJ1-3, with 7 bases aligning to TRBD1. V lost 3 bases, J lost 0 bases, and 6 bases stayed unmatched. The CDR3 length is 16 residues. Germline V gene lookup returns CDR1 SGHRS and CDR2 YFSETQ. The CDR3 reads CASSSGRDSSGNTIYF. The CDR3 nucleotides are TGCGCCAGCAGCTCTGGCAGGGACAGCTCTGGAAACACCATATATTTT.

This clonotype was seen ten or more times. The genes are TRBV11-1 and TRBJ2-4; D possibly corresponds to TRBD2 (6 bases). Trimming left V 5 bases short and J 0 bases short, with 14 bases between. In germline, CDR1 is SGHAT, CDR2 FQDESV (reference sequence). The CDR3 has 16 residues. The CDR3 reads CASSLSGSLAKNIQYF. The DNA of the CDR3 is TGTGCCAGCAGCCTTAGCGGAAGCCTAGCCAAAAACATTCAGTACTTC.

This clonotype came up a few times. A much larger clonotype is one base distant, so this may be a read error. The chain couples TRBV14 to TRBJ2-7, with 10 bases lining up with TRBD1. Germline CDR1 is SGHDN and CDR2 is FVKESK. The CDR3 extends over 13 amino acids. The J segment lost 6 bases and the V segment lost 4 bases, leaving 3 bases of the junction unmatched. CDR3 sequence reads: CASSRRTGGEQYV. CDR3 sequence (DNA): TGTGCCAGCAGCCGTCGGACAGGGGGCGAGCAGTACGTC.

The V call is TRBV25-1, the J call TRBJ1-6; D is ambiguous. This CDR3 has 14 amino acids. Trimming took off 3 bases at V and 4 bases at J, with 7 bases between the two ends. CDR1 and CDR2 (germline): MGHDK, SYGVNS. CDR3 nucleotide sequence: TGTGCCAGCAGTGAGGCGGGATATAATTCACCCCTCCACTTT. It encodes CASSEAGYNSPLHF.

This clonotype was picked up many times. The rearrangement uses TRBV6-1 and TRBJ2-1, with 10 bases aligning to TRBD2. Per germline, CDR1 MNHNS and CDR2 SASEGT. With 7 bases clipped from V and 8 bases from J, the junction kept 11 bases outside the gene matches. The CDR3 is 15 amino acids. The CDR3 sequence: CASTWSRTSGDEQFF. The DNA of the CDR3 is TGTGCCAGCACCTGGAGTAGGACTAGCGGCGATGAGCAGTTCTTC.

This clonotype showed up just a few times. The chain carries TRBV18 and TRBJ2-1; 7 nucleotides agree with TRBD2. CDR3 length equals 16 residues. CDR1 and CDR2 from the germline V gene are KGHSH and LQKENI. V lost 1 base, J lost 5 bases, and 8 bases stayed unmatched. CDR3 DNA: TGTGCCAGCTCACCACTTCCGGGACTACTCAACAATGAGCAGTTCTTC. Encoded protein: CASSPLPGLLNNEQFF.

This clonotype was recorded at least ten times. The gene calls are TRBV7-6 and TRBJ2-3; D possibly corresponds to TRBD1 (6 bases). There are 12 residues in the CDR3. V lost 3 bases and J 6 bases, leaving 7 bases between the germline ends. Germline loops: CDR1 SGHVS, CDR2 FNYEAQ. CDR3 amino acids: CASSFQGDTQYF. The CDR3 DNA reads TGTGCCAGCAGCTTCCAGGGGGATACGCAGTATTTT.

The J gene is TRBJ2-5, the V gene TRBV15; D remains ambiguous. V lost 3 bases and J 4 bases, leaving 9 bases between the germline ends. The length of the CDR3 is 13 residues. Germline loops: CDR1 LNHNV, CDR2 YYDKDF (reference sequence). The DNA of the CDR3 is TGTGCCACCAGCAGTGGATCAGGAGAGACCCAGTACTTC. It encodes CATSSGSGETQYF.

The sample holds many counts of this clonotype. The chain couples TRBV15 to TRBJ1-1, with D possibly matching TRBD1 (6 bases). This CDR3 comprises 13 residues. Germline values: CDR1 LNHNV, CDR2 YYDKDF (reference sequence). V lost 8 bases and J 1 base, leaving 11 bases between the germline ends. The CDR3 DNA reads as TGTGCCACCGATCAGGGGCGGAACACTGAAGCTTTCTTT. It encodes CATDQGRNTEAFF.

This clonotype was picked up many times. This chain's CDR3 is CSAREWQGAGSNQPQHF. The DNA for the CDR3 is TGCAGTGCTAGAGAATGGCAGGGGGCCGGGAGCAATCAGCCCCAGCATTTT. The V call is TRBV20-1, the J call TRBJ1-5; 8 bases align to TRBD1. The CDR3 is made up of 17 amino acids. Unmatched junction bases numbered 8, after V lost 0 bases and J lost 1 base. The germline CDR1 and CDR2 sequences are DFQATT and SNEGSKA (reference sequence).

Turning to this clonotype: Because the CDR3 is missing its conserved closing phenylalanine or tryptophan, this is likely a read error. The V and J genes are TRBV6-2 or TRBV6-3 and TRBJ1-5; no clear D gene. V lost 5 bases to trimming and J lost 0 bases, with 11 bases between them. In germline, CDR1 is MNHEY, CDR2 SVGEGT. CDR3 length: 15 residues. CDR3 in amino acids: CASSRPGYSNQPQHL. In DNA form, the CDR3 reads TGTGCCAGCAGTCGCCCAGGCTATAGCAATCAGCCCCAGCATTTG.

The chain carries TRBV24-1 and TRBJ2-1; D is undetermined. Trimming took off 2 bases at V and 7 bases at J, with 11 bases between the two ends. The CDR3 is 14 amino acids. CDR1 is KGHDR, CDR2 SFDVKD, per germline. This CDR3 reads CATSDSPTVNEQFF. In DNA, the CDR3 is TGTGCCACCAGTGATTCCCCCACAGTAAATGAGCAGTTCTTC.

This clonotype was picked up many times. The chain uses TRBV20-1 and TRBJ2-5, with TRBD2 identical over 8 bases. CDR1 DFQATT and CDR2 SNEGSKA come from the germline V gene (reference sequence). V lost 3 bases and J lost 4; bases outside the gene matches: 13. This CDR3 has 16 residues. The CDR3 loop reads CSARMRGRGALETQYF. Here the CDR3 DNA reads TGCAGTGCTAGGATGAGAGGGCGGGGGGCCCTAGAGACCCAGTACTTC.

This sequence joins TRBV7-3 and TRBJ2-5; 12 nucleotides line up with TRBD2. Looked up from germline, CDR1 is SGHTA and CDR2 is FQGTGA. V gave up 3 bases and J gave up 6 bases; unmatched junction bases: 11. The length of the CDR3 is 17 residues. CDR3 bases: TGTGCCAGCAGCTTCGCCCTAGCGGGGGGGCCCCCAAAGACCCAGTACTTC. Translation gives CASSFALAGGPPKTQYF.

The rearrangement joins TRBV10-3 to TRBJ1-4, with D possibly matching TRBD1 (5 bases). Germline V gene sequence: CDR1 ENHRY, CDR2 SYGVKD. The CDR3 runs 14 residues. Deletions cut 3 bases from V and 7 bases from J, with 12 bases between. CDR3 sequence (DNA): TGTGCCATCAGTGAACTTCCCGGGGGTGAAAAACTGTTTTTT. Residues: CAISELPGGEKLFF.

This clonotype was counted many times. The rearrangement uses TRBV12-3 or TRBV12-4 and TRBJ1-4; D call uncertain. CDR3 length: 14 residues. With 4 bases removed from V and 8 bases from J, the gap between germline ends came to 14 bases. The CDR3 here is CASSSQEIGEKLFF. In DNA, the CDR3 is TGTGCCAGCAGTTCCCAGGAGATAGGGGAAAAACTGTTTTTT.

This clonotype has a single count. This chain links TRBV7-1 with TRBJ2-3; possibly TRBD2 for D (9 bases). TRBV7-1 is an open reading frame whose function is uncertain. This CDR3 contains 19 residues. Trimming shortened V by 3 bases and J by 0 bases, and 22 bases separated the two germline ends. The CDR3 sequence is CASSSTGAGGYSSTDTQYF. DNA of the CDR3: TGTGCCAGCAGCTCGACAGGGGCGGGGGGGTATTCTAGCACAGATACGCAGTATTTT.

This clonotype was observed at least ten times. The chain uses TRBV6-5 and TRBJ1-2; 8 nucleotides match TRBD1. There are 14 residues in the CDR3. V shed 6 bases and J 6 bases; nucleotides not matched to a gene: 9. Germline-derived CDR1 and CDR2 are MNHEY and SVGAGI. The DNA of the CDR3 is TGTGCCAGCAGATCCGGACAGGGAAGGGATGGCTACACCTTC. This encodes CASRSGQGRDGYTF.